This T cell receptor beta chain is drawn from a study of T-cell reconstitution after alpha-beta-depleted transplantation in children. This CDR3 region has 14 residues. V was clipped by 4 bases and J by 6 bases; unmatched bases: 6. Germline V gene data show CDR1 as SGHRS and CDR2 as YFSETQ. This clonotype was seen at least ten times. The library targeted TCRbeta and was prepared with unique molecular identifiers. MiXCR was run by TCRdb on the PCR reads, yielding one entry per CDR3 protein. Of about 110,000 distinct CDR3 sequences listed, 10% to 13% were seen once; the top ten hold less than 10%. V is TRBV5-1 and J is TRBJ2-7; TRBD1 aligns across 11 bases. This sequence was found in a human donor who donated a stem cell graft to a child with acute lymphoblastic leukemia. This material consisted of PBMCs from the stem cell graft donor, taken from the stem cell graft. Here the CDR3 DNA reads TGCGCCAGCAGCATCGGGACAGGGGGATTCGAGCAGTACTTC. Protein product: CASSIGTGGFEQYF.